These T cell receptor beta chains were read from a single sample in a study of cytomegalovirus exposure and HLA in healthy donors. Method: immunoSEQ multiplex PCR; TCRdb's copy keeps in-frame clones and lacks some. The sample yields around 150,000 clones, about four fifths seen once. What was sequenced was PBMCs. The receptor source for this set is a man younger than 45 in good health. Each CDR3 is given with its conserved first and last residue. The D gene is left open where the match is weak. The size of a clone is reported for some rows only, either as once, few or many, or as a class for expanded clones.

clone_size: -
v_call: TRBV5-1
cdr3_length: 15
d_call: TRBD2
j_call: TRBJ2-1
cdr3_nt: TGCGCCAGCAGCTTGACTAGCGGGATTTTGAATGAGCAGTTCTTC
cdr3_aa: CASSLTSGILNEQFF

clone_size: -
v_call: TRBV19
cdr3_length: 14
d_call: TRBD2
j_call: TRBJ2-3
cdr3_nt: TGTGCCAGTAGCCTGAGGACTAGCGTCGATACGCAGTATTTT
cdr3_aa: CASSLRTSVDTQYF

clone_size: -
v_call: TRBV27
cdr3_length: 14
d_call: -
j_call: TRBJ2-7
cdr3_nt: TGTGCCAGCAGTTGGAGCGATAGCTCCTACGAGCAGTACTTC
cdr3_aa: CASSWSDSSYEQYF

clone_size: -
v_call: TRBV6-4
cdr3_length: 16
d_call: -
j_call: TRBJ2-7
cdr3_nt: TGTGCCAGCAGTAAAGACTACAGTTCCCTCTCCTACGAGCAGTACTTC
cdr3_aa: CASSKDYSSLSYEQYF

clone_size: -
v_call: TRBV19
cdr3_length: 13
d_call: TRBD2
j_call: TRBJ2-7
cdr3_nt: TGTGCCAGTAGTATTAGCGGGATGTACGAGCAGTACTTC
cdr3_aa: CASSISGMYEQYF

clone_size: -
v_call: TRBV28
cdr3_length: 14
d_call: TRBD2
j_call: TRBJ2-1
cdr3_nt: TGTGCCAGCAGTCCCCCCCCGCGGGGGAATGAGCAGTTCTTC
cdr3_aa: CASSPPPRGNEQFF

clone_size: -
v_call: TRBV29-1
cdr3_length: 14
d_call: TRBD1
j_call: TRBJ2-7
cdr3_nt: TGCAGCGTGTCCGGGACAGGGGGGCTCTACGAGCAGTACTTC
cdr3_aa: CSVSGTGGLYEQYF

clone_size: once
v_call: TRBV7-9
cdr3_length: 14
d_call: -
j_call: TRBJ1-1
cdr3_nt: TGTGCCAGCAGCTTAGGTCTTGGGGCAGGAGAAGCTTTCTTT
cdr3_aa: CASSLGLGAGEAFF

clone_size: -
v_call: TRBV6-5
cdr3_length: 15
d_call: TRBD2
j_call: TRBJ2-7
cdr3_nt: TGTGCCAGCAGCGAATGGACTAGCGGCTCATACGAGCAGTACTTC
cdr3_aa: CASSEWTSGSYEQYF

clone_size: -
v_call: TRBV19
cdr3_length: 13
d_call: -
j_call: TRBJ1-1
cdr3_nt: TGTGCCAGTAGTCGCAGGGTCCCCACTGAAGCTTTCTTT
cdr3_aa: CASSRRVPTEAFF

clone_size: -
v_call: TRBV27
cdr3_length: 20
d_call: TRBD2
j_call: TRBJ2-7
cdr3_nt: TGTGCCAGCAGCACCAATCGAGCGACTAGCGGGAGTCTTGGGATTCGGGAGCAGTACTTC
cdr3_aa: CASSTNRATSGSLGIREQYF

clone_size: -
v_call: TRBV18
cdr3_length: 13
d_call: TRBD1
j_call: TRBJ2-3
cdr3_nt: TGTGCCAGCGGACCAGGGGGACCAGATACGCAGTATTTT
cdr3_aa: CASGPGGPDTQYF

clone_size: -
v_call: TRBV28
cdr3_length: 13
d_call: -
j_call: TRBJ1-2
cdr3_nt: TGTGCCAGCAGTTCCGGACAAGCTTTAGGCTACACCTTC
cdr3_aa: CASSSGQALGYTF

clone_size: -
v_call: TRBV7-2
cdr3_length: 15
d_call: TRBD2
j_call: TRBJ2-5
cdr3_nt: TGTGCCAGCAGATTTCTAGCGGGAGAAGGGGAGACCCAGTACTTC
cdr3_aa: CASRFLAGEGETQYF

clone_size: -
v_call: TRBV7-9
cdr3_length: 15
d_call: -
j_call: TRBJ1-3
cdr3_nt: TGTTCCAGCAGCTTAGCCCCAGGCCCTGGAAACACCATATATTTT
cdr3_aa: CSSSLAPGPGNTIYF

clone_size: -
v_call: TRBV28
cdr3_length: 13
d_call: -
j_call: TRBJ2-7
cdr3_nt: TGTGCCAGCGGGAGACTCACGACCTACGAGCAGTACTTC
cdr3_aa: CASGRLTTYEQYF

clone_size: -
v_call: TRBV18
cdr3_length: 18
d_call: -
j_call: TRBJ1-3
cdr3_nt: TGTGCCAGCTCACCCAGTCCCCAAGGACAGTGGTCTGGAAACACCATATATTTT
cdr3_aa: CASSPSPQGQWSGNTIYF

clone_size: -
v_call: TRBV28
cdr3_length: 13
d_call: -
j_call: TRBJ1-1
cdr3_nt: TGTGCCAGCAGCCCCACTGTTGCTTTGGTGGCTTTCTTT
cdr3_aa: CASSPTVALVAFF

clone_size: few
v_call: TRBV6-5
cdr3_length: 13
d_call: -
j_call: TRBJ1-1
cdr3_nt: TGTGCCAGCAGTTCGAACGGTAACACTGAAGCTTTCTTT
cdr3_aa: CASSSNGNTEAFF

clone_size: once
v_call: TRBV7-9
cdr3_length: 16
d_call: -
j_call: TRBJ2-5
cdr3_nt: TGTTCCAGCAGCCCTCCTGGGGGGGGGCGGTTTGAGACCCAGTACTTC
cdr3_aa: CSSSPPGGGRFETQYF

clone_size: -
v_call: TRBV18
cdr3_length: 16
d_call: -
j_call: TRBJ2-2
cdr3_nt: TGTGCCAGCTCACCAAGGGGATCGGTCGACACCGGGGAGCTGTTTTTT
cdr3_aa: CASSPRGSVDTGELFF

clone_size: -
v_call: TRBV10-3
cdr3_length: 12
d_call: TRBD2
j_call: TRBJ2-1
cdr3_nt: TGTGCCTCCGGGACTAGTCGGAATGAGCAGTTCTTC
cdr3_aa: CASGTSRNEQFF

clone_size: -
v_call: TRBV5-4
cdr3_length: 13
d_call: TRBD1
j_call: TRBJ2-3
cdr3_nt: TGTGCCAGCAGCTCAAGACAGGGTCATACGCAGTATTTT
cdr3_aa: CASSSRQGHTQYF

clone_size: -
v_call: TRBV7-3
cdr3_length: 14
d_call: TRBD1
j_call: TRBJ2-5
cdr3_nt: TGTGCCAGCAGCAATCCGGGACAGTTGGAGACCCAGTACTTC
cdr3_aa: CASSNPGQLETQYF

clone_size: -
v_call: TRBV7-6
cdr3_length: 16
d_call: -
j_call: TRBJ2-1
cdr3_nt: TGTGCCAGCAGCTCGCCGACCGGGGTAGATGACAATGAGCAGTTCTTC
cdr3_aa: CASSSPTGVDDNEQFF

clone_size: -
v_call: TRBV14
cdr3_length: 12
d_call: -
j_call: TRBJ2-1
cdr3_nt: TGTGCCAGCAGCCTAATCTACAATGAGCAGTTCTTC
cdr3_aa: CASSLIYNEQFF

clone_size: once
v_call: TRBV4-2
cdr3_length: 15
d_call: TRBD2
j_call: TRBJ2-7
cdr3_nt: TGTGCCAGCAGCCAAGATGGCAGCGGGAGTTACGAGCAGTACTTC
cdr3_aa: CASSQDGSGSYEQYF

clone_size: -
v_call: TRBV28
cdr3_length: 12
d_call: -
j_call: TRBJ1-2
cdr3_nt: TGTGCCAGCAGCCACAGGGATTATGGCTACACCTTC
cdr3_aa: CASSHRDYGYTF

clone_size: -
v_call: TRBV4-1
cdr3_length: 14
d_call: TRBD1
j_call: TRBJ1-2
cdr3_nt: TGCGCCAGCAGCCAAGAACAGGGGGCAGGTGGCTACACCTTC
cdr3_aa: CASSQEQGAGGYTF

clone_size: -
v_call: TRBV21-1
cdr3_length: 15
d_call: -
j_call: TRBJ2-7
cdr3_nt: TGTGCCAGGAGACAAAGTGGCGGGAGCTTAATCGAGCAGTACTTC
cdr3_aa: CARRQSGGSLIEQYF

clone_size: few
v_call: TRBV7-7
cdr3_length: 13
d_call: TRBD2
j_call: TRBJ2-2
cdr3_nt: TGTGCTAGCAGCGATAGCGGGACCGGGGAGCTGTTTTTT
cdr3_aa: CASSDSGTGELFF

clone_size: -
v_call: TRBV18
cdr3_length: 15
d_call: -
j_call: TRBJ1-1
cdr3_nt: TGTGCCAGCTCATCTCGACAGGCAACGGGGACTGAAGCTTTCTTT
cdr3_aa: CASSSRQATGTEAFF

clone_size: -
v_call: TRBV2
cdr3_length: 13
d_call: -
j_call: TRBJ2-2
cdr3_nt: TGTGCCAGCAGTGTCGAGGGAACCGGGGAGCTGTTTTTT
cdr3_aa: CASSVEGTGELFF

clone_size: -
v_call: TRBV12-5
cdr3_length: 15
d_call: TRBD2
j_call: TRBJ2-7
cdr3_nt: TGTGCTAGTGCCCTCGCGGGAGGGCGTTTCTACGAGCAGTACTTC
cdr3_aa: CASALAGGRFYEQYF

clone_size: -
v_call: TRBV5-1
cdr3_length: 16
d_call: -
j_call: TRBJ1-3
cdr3_nt: TGCGCCAGCAGCTTGGACAGGGCCTTCTCTGGAAACACCATATATTTT
cdr3_aa: CASSLDRAFSGNTIYF

clone_size: once
v_call: TRBV7-8
cdr3_length: 14
d_call: -
j_call: TRBJ1-5
cdr3_nt: TGTGCCAGCGGCGCAGACAGTGGCAATCAGCCCCAGCATTTT
cdr3_aa: CASGADSGNQPQHF

clone_size: -
v_call: TRBV10-1
cdr3_length: 13
d_call: TRBD2
j_call: TRBJ2-7
cdr3_nt: TGCGCCAGCAGTGAAGGCGGGAGCTACGAGCAGTACTTC
cdr3_aa: CASSEGGSYEQYF

clone_size: -
v_call: TRBV20-1
cdr3_length: 11
d_call: -
j_call: TRBJ1-2
cdr3_nt: TGCAGTGCTAAGACTCGAGAGGGCTACACCTTC
cdr3_aa: CSAKTREGYTF

clone_size: -
v_call: TRBV7-2
cdr3_length: 13
d_call: -
j_call: TRBJ2-1
cdr3_nt: TGTGCCAGCAGCCCCCGCCAATACGGTGAGCAGTTCTTC
cdr3_aa: CASSPRQYGEQFF

clone_size: once
v_call: TRBV6-5
cdr3_length: 14
d_call: -
j_call: TRBJ1-5
cdr3_nt: TGTGCCAGCCGAGACAGGTTCGGAGGTCAGCCCCAGCATTTT
cdr3_aa: CASRDRFGGQPQHF

clone_size: -
v_call: TRBV29-1
cdr3_length: 13
d_call: TRBD1
j_call: TRBJ1-4
cdr3_nt: TGCAGCGTCACGGACAGGGGCAATGAAAAACTGTTTTTT
cdr3_aa: CSVTDRGNEKLFF

clone_size: -
v_call: TRBV5-1
cdr3_length: 14
d_call: -
j_call: TRBJ1-1
cdr3_nt: TGCGCCAGCAGCCCCCGCCCGGTCAACACTGAAGCTTTCTTT
cdr3_aa: CASSPRPVNTEAFF

clone_size: -
v_call: TRBV7-2
cdr3_length: 17
d_call: TRBD2
j_call: TRBJ2-5
cdr3_nt: TGTGCCAGCAGCTCGATAATAGCTAGCGGTATAGGAGAGACCCAGTACTTC
cdr3_aa: CASSSIIASGIGETQYF

clone_size: few
v_call: TRBV6-1
cdr3_length: 15
d_call: TRBD1
j_call: TRBJ1-3
cdr3_nt: TGTGCCAGCAGTGATGGCCAGGGGGGAAGAAACACCATATATTTT
cdr3_aa: CASSDGQGGRNTIYF

clone_size: -
v_call: TRBV28
cdr3_length: 13
d_call: -
j_call: TRBJ2-5
cdr3_nt: TGTGCCAGCAGGCCACAGAACCAAGAGACCCAGTACTTC
cdr3_aa: CASRPQNQETQYF